These 17 T cell receptor beta chains were all obtained from the same sample, sequenced in a study of patients and donors after allogeneic stem cell transplantation. TCRdb reprocessed the RT-PCR reads with MiXCR, giving one entry per CDR3 protein. The sample has 800,000 to 1,000,000 distinct CDR3 sequences, about a sixth seen once; the top ten hold 6%. The sample taken for sequencing was blood, either unsorted or a sorted T cell fraction (not recorded which). All receptors derive from a human donor who was either an allogeneic HSCT recipient or a stem cell or donor lymphocyte infusion donor (not recorded which). It is not recorded whose cells these are; they may come from a transplant donor.

This clonotype was counted between two and nine times. The chain recombines TRBV11-3 with TRBJ1-1; D not resolved. Trimming cost V 5 bases and J 6 bases, with 16 bases left between them. The germline CDR1 and CDR2 sequences are SGHNT and YENEEA. The CDR3 sequence is 14 residues long. The CDR3 is CASSPAPMFAEAFF. Here the CDR3 DNA reads TGTGCCAGCAGCCCCGCCCCGATGTTCGCTGAAGCTTTCTTT.

The V and J genes are TRBV7-9 and TRBJ2-1; TRBD2 aligns across 8 bases. Trimming took 1 base from V and 8 from J; bases not matched to a gene: 7. The CDR3 loop spans 15 amino acids. CDR1 and CDR2 (germline): SEHNR, FQNEAQ (reference sequence). CDR3 loop: CASSLDGRAVDEQFF. The CDR3 DNA sequence: TGTGCCAGCAGCTTAGACGGGAGGGCCGTAGATGAGCAGTTCTTC.

The V call is TRBV7-2, the J call TRBJ2-4; D gene ambiguous. Germline V CDR1 and CDR2: SGHTA, FQGNSA. V lost 5 bases and J 0 bases, leaving 14 bases between the germline ends. CDR3 length equals 16 residues. The CDR3 spells CASSESVQLAKNIQYF. CDR3 sequence (DNA): TGTGCCAGCAGCGAGAGTGTTCAGCTAGCCAAAAACATTCAGTACTTC.

V usage is TRBV28 and J usage is TRBJ2-3; TRBD2 is a possible D gene (6 bases). The germline V gene encodes CDR1 MDHEN and CDR2 SYDVKM. With 6 bases removed from V and 1 base from J, the gap between germline ends came to 8 bases. This CDR3 has 13 residues. The CDR3 region has the DNA TGTGCCAGCAGGCGGGACGGCACAGATACGCAGTATTTT. It is translated as CASRRDGTDTQYF.

The rearrangement joins TRBV5-1 to TRBJ1-5; 12 nucleotides align to TRBD1. The V gene end was trimmed by 3 bases and the J gene end by 6 bases; junction bases not matched to a gene: 4. Germline V CDR1 and CDR2: SGHRS, YFSETQ. This CDR3 is built from 15 residues. CDR3 region: CASSWGTGGGQPQHF. The CDR3 nucleotides are TGCGCCAGCAGCTGGGGGACAGGGGGCGGTCAGCCCCAGCATTTT.

This clonotype was seen a handful of times. J is TRBJ1-2 and V is TRBV29-1; D unclear. Germline V gene data show CDR1 as SQVTM and CDR2 as ANQGSEA. V shed 4 bases and J shed 5 bases, with 11 bases lying between them. The CDR3 loop spans 12 amino acids. The CDR3 sequence: CSVVNRRYGYTF. CDR3 sequence (DNA): TGCAGCGTTGTTAACAGACGATATGGCTACACCTTC.

In its sample, this clonotype was seen a few times. J is TRBJ2-7 and V is TRBV12-3 or TRBV12-4; weak D call: TRBD2 (5 bases). The CDR3 consists of 15 residues. The V gene lost 5 bases and the J gene lost 2 bases, with 16 bases spanning the gap. The CDR3 DNA reads as TGTGCCAGCAGTCCCCGGGGTGGCGGCGCCTACGAGCAGTACTTC. Residues: CASSPRGGGAYEQYF.

This chain joins TRBV5-1 and TRBJ2-5; 11 bases map to TRBD1. The germline gives CDR1 SGHRS, CDR2 YFSETQ. V gave up 5 bases and J gave up 5 bases; unmatched junction bases: 8. The CDR3 contains 15 residues. The CDR3 nucleotides read TGCGCCAGCAGGCCTTGGACAGGGGGCGTGGAGACCCAGTACTTC. This sequence encodes CASRPWTGGVETQYF. The full variable domain, completed using reference TRBV5-1 and TRBJ2-5, is KAGVTQTPRYLIKTRGQQVTLSCSPISGHRSVSWYQQTPGQGLQFLFEYFSETQRNKGNFPGRFSGRQFSNSRSEMNVSTLELGDSALYLCASRPWTGGVETQYFGPGTRLLVL.

This chain uses TRBV12-3 or TRBV12-4 with TRBJ2-7; the match to TRBD1 covers 7 bases. This CDR3 has 15 residues. V lost 5 bases and J lost 3; bases outside the gene matches: 10. The CDR3 is CASSETGQKNYEQYF. For the CDR3, the DNA is TGTGCCAGCAGTGAGACGGGACAGAAAAACTACGAGCAGTACTTC.

The chain recombines TRBV5-1 with TRBJ2-1; D is unclear. In germline, CDR1 is SGHRS, CDR2 YFSETQ. The CDR3 runs 13 residues. V was shortened by 4 bases and J by 4 bases, with 9 bases between the two germline ends. The CDR3 nucleotides are TGCGCCAGCAGCGCGGATAAATACAATGAGCAGTTCTTC. Translated, it gives CASSADKYNEQFF.

Remarks on this clonotype: This could be a read error, since a much larger clone is one nucleotide away. V and J are TRBV12-3 or TRBV12-4 and TRBJ1-2; D is perhaps TRBD1 (6 bases). Trimming pared 6 bases from V and 8 bases from J, leaving 16 bases between. The CDR3 has 13 amino acids. The CDR3 nucleotides are TGTGCCAGCAGAAGGACAGTGGGAGACGGCTACACCTTC. Translation: CASRRTVGDGYTF.

This clonotype was counted only a few times. V is TRBV7-3 and J is TRBJ2-2; no clear D gene. This CDR3 contains 15 residues. The germline V gene has CDR1 SGHTA and CDR2 FQGTGA. The V end lost 0 bases, the J end lost 3 bases, and 8 bases lay between the germline ends. Here the CDR3 reads CASSLTPTHTGELFF. CDR3 DNA sequence: TGTGCCAGCAGCTTAACACCGACCCACACCGGGGAGCTGTTTTTT.

This clonotype was found a few times. The chain uses TRBV10-3 and TRBJ2-7; D is unclear. There are 13 residues in the CDR3. The V gene lost 7 bases and the J gene lost 9 bases, with 19 bases spanning the gap. CDR1 is ENHRY, CDR2 SYGVKD, per germline. CDR3 nucleotides: TGTGCCATCAAAACACACGCTGAATTTAGGCAGTACTTC. This gives the protein CAIKTHAEFRQYF.

The chain links TRBV5-1 to TRBJ2-5; D uncertain. CDR3 length: 10 residues. V shed 9 bases and J shed 5 bases, with 8 bases lying between them. CDR1 and CDR2 from the germline V gene are SGHRS and YFSETQ. The CDR3 DNA reads TGCGCCACACATAACGAGACCCAGTACTTC. Its translation is CATHNETQYF.

This clonotype was observed a handful of times. The chain links TRBV4-1 to TRBJ1-3; D unclear. CDR3 length equals 17 residues. Germline V gene sequence: CDR1 MGHRA, CDR2 YSYEKL. Trimming cost V 4 bases and J 0 bases, with 16 bases left between them. The CDR3 sequence is CASSPANKLGSGNTIYF. DNA for the CDR3: TGCGCCAGCAGCCCTGCCAATAAGCTGGGCTCTGGAAACACCATATATTTT.

This clonotype has a count of ten or more. V and J are TRBV20-1 and TRBJ2-1; 9 nucleotides line up with TRBD2. The CDR3 covers 14 residues. Germline V gene sequence: CDR1 DFQATT, CDR2 SNEGSKA (reference sequence). With 1 base clipped from V and 4 bases from J, the junction kept 2 bases outside the gene matches. In DNA, the CDR3 is TGCAGTGCTAGAGCGCTAGCGGGGTACAATGAGCAGTTCTTC. Translated, it gives CSARALAGYNEQFF.

This clonotype was detected only a few times. J is TRBJ1-1 and V is TRBV12-3 or TRBV12-4; possibly TRBD1 for D (5 bases). The V gene lost 1 base and the J gene lost 3 bases, with 12 bases spanning the gap. This CDR3 region has 15 residues. The CDR3 loop is CASSLVGDGDTEAFF. CDR3 nucleotides: TGTGCCAGCAGTTTAGTAGGGGACGGGGACACTGAAGCTTTCTTT.